The clone carrying this T cell receptor (beta chain) has ten or more counts. This sample is part of a study of early T cells in non-severe SARS-CoV-2 infection. About the study: Sequencing targeted bulk RNA from unsorted whole blood, leaving chains unpaired.

CDR1 MNHNS and CDR2 SASEGT come from the germline V gene. The CDR3 is made up of 15 amino acids. Trimming shortened V by 1 base and J by 2 bases, and 10 bases separated the two germline ends. Using its own MiXCR run on the 5' RACE reads, TCRdb lists one record per CDR3 protein. The table includes approximately 81,000 distinct CDR3 sequences, 13% detected once. This receptor was obtained from an adult who was a healthcare worker with PCR-confirmed SARS-CoV-2 infection or an uninfected control (not recorded which). What was sequenced was whole blood. The V gene is TRBV6-1, the J gene TRBJ2-3, with D unresolved. CDR3 loop: CASSEGRPVTDTQYF. As DNA, the CDR3 is TGTGCCAGCAGTGAAGGCAGGCCTGTCACAGATACGCAGTATTTT.